The 3 T cell receptor beta chains listed next were all sequenced from one sample in a study of T-cell reconstitution after alpha-beta-depleted transplantation in children. Using unique molecular identifiers, the investigators prepared the TCRbeta library. TCRdb recomputed calls from the PCR reads with MiXCR, one row per CDR3 protein. The sample holds 250,000 to 300,000 distinct CDR3 sequences; 9.5% to 13% are singletons and the top ten take just under 7.5%. The sample was PBMCs, taken before TCRalphabeta/CD19-depleted stem cell transplant. The receptors come from a boy younger than two with acute myeloid leukemia, due to receive a stem cell transplant.

This chain connects TRBV18 to TRBJ2-2, with no clear D. Germline V lookup: CDR1 KGHSH, CDR2 LQKENI. Trimming stripped 2 bases from V and 2 bases from J, with 12 bases between. This CDR3 contains 16 residues. The CDR3 protein is CASSPGLPRNTGELFF. DNA of the CDR3: TGTGCCAGCTCACCAGGTCTTCCCAGAAACACCGGGGAGCTGTTTTTT.

This clonotype was observed at least ten times. The chain is built from TRBV28 and TRBJ2-7; D possibly uses TRBD1 or TRBD2 (5 bases each). Germline loops: CDR1 MDHEN, CDR2 SYDVKM. V was shortened by 0 bases and J by 3 bases, with 12 bases between the two germline ends. The CDR3 has 15 amino acids. The CDR3 spells CASSLWGETDYEQYF. The DNA for the CDR3 is TGTGCCAGCAGTTTATGGGGGGAGACAGACTACGAGCAGTACTTC.

This clonotype was picked up many times. The chain combines TRBV27 with TRBJ1-2, with D possibly being TRBD1 (5 bases). The V end lost 2 bases, the J end lost 1 base, and 5 bases lay between the germline ends. CDR3 size: 13 residues. Germline V gives CDR1 MNHEY, CDR2 SMNVEV (reference sequence). CDR3 bases: TGTGCCAGCAGTTTACAGGGTAACTATGGCTACACCTTC. Translating it yields CASSLQGNYGYTF.